Listed here are 26 T cell receptor beta chains from one sample, sequenced in a study of cytomegalovirus exposure and HLA in healthy donors. A multiplex PCR was run with 60 Vbeta primers and 13 Jbeta primers. Generated by immunoSEQ multiplex PCR, the TCRdb table keeps only in-frame clones and is missing some. Here the sample spans 100,000 or so clones, around 82% being singletons. Sequenced input: PBMCs. All receptors come from a woman aged 45-59 years in good health and CMV-seropositive.

This sequence joins TRBV7-9 and TRBJ2-3; weak D call: TRBD2 (5 bases). The CDR3 spans 16 residues. Trimming left V 4 bases short and J 3 bases short, with 17 bases between. Germline V CDR1 and CDR2: SEHNR, FQNEAQ (reference sequence). The CDR3 loop reads CASSSSSQKYTDTQYF. CDR3 nucleotides: TGTGCCAGCAGCTCGTCTAGCCAAAAATATACAGATACGCAGTATTTT.

The chain is built from TRBV7-2 and TRBJ1-2, with D unclear. CDR3 length equals 13 residues. Trimming removed 1 base from V and 5 bases from J, with 8 bases in between. Germline loops: CDR1 SGHTA, CDR2 FQGNSA. In DNA, the CDR3 is TGTGCCAGCAGCTTAGTCCAGGCGTATGGCTACACCTTC. Translating it yields CASSLVQAYGYTF. Looking up the rest from reference TRBV7-2 and TRBJ1-2 gives the full variable domain: GAGVSQSPSNKVTEKGKDVELRCDPISGHTALYWYRQSLGQGLEFLIYFQGNSAPDKSGLPSDRFSAERTGGSVSTLTIQRTQQEDSAVYLCASSLVQAYGYTFGSGTRLTVV.

The CDR3, as DNA: TGTGCCAGTAGTCTCTTCTCGGGGGGCAATCAGCCCCAGCATTTT. It codes for CASSLFSGGNQPQHF. The genes are TRBV19 and TRBJ1-5, with a possible D match to TRBD1 (5 bases). The germline V and J ends were trimmed by 5 bases and 2 bases, with 13 bases remaining between them. The CDR3 contains 15 residues. Germline CDR1 is LNHDA and CDR2 is SQIVND (reference sequence).

The V call is TRBV15, the J call TRBJ1-2; D is perhaps TRBD1 (5 bases). This CDR3 has 16 amino acids. V was clipped by 0 bases and J by 6 bases, with 17 bases between them. Germline loops: CDR1 LNHNV, CDR2 YYDKDF (reference sequence). The CDR3 sequence is CATSRDRARGEDGYTF. The CDR3 DNA reads TGTGCCACCAGCAGAGATCGGGCAAGGGGTGAGGATGGCTACACCTTC.

The chain links TRBV6-1 to TRBJ2-3; D remains ambiguous. V lost 8 bases, J lost 2 bases, and 8 bases lay in between. There are 12 residues in the CDR3. Germline CDR1 reads MNHNS; CDR2 reads SASEGT. CDR3 amino acids: CASPRPTDTQYF. The CDR3 bases are TGTGCCAGCCCCAGGCCCACAGATACGCAGTATTTT.

The rearrangement links TRBV7-8 to TRBJ2-7, with D possibly being TRBD2 (6 bases). From germline, CDR1 is SGHVS and CDR2 FQNEAQ. CDR3 length: 16 residues. V was cut by 0 bases and J by 5 bases, with 17 bases left in between. The CDR3 spells CASSLARGKYVHEQYF. The CDR3 DNA is TGTGCCAGCAGCTTAGCGCGGGGAAAATATGTCCACGAGCAGTACTTC.

Only one count was recorded for this clone. Here the CDR3 DNA reads TGTGCCAGCAGCTTAGGGACAGGGAGCAATCAGCCCCAGCATTTT. It encodes CASSLGTGSNQPQHF. The chain joins TRBV7-9 to TRBJ1-5; 8 positions agree with TRBD1. This CDR3 contains 15 residues. Per germline, CDR1 SEHNR and CDR2 FQNEAQ (reference sequence). Trimming took 1 base from V and 1 from J; bases not matched to a gene: 0.

This clone was detected only a few times. The CDR3 region has the DNA TGTGCCAGCAGTTTATCGGGGTCTTATACCGGGGGAGCTTTCTTT. Its protein product is CASSLSGSYTGGAFF. The chain carries TRBV27 and TRBJ1-1; a possible D gene is TRBD1 (5 bases). CDR3 size: 15 residues. Germline loops: CDR1 MNHEY, CDR2 SMNVEV (reference sequence). The germline V and J ends were trimmed by 0 bases and 10 bases, with 18 bases remaining between them.

V is TRBV21-1 and J is TRBJ1-4. TRBV21-1 is deemed a pseudogene. This CDR3 region has 17 residues. CDR3 in DNA: TGTGCCAGCAGCAAAATGGCATCTCCGGGAACTAATGAAAAACTGTTTTTT. It translates to CASSKMASPGTNEKLFF.

V is TRBV9 and J is TRBJ2-7, with 7 nucleotides matching TRBD2. The CDR3 spans 14 residues. Germline loops: CDR1 SGDLS, CDR2 YYNGEE. The V segment lost 0 bases and the J segment 5 bases; nucleotides outside the gene matches: 5. CDR3 in amino acids: CASSVGGRVDEQYF. CDR3 coding DNA: TGTGCCAGCAGCGTAGGTGGGAGGGTCGACGAGCAGTACTTC.

The rearrangement joins TRBV5-6 to TRBJ2-1; D gene uncertain. The V end was cut by 0 bases, the J end by 9 bases, with 16 bases between. This CDR3 spans 15 amino acids. In germline, CDR1 is SGHDT, CDR2 YYEEEE. CDR3 loop: CASSLEAQRYSEQFF. The CDR3 DNA is TGTGCCAGCAGCTTGGAGGCCCAGCGCTATAGTGAGCAGTTCTTC.

The CDR3: CASSIDRGSSYNEQFF. Here the CDR3 DNA reads TGTGCCAGTAGTATAGATCGCGGGAGCTCCTACAATGAGCAGTTCTTC. V and J are TRBV19 and TRBJ2-1; TRBD2 agrees at 7 bases. The CDR3 extends over 16 amino acids. From germline, CDR1 is LNHDA and CDR2 SQIVND (reference sequence). Germline trimming cut 0 bases from V and 0 bases from J; bases unmatched to any gene: 2. The full variable domain, its missing parts supplied by reference TRBV19 and TRBJ2-1, is DGGITQSPKYLFRKEGQNVTLSCEQNLNHDAMYWYRQDPGQGLRLIYYSQIVNDFQKGDIAEGYSVSREKKESFPLTVTSAQKNPTAFYLCASSIDRGSSYNEQFFGPGTRLTVL.

This clone was observed once. The chain joins TRBV6-5 to TRBJ2-3; 12 bases are shared with TRBD2. The CDR3 is made up of 15 amino acids. The J segment lost 4 bases and the V segment lost 5 bases, leaving 4 bases of the junction unmatched. The germline V gene has CDR1 MNHEY and CDR2 SVGAGI. This chain's CDR3 is CASSPTSGSADTQYF. As DNA, the CDR3 is TGTGCCAGCAGTCCGACTAGCGGGAGCGCAGATACGCAGTATTTT.

The rearrangement uses TRBV6-1 and TRBJ2-5; a weak D match, TRBD2 (6 bases). The DNA end lines up better with TRBJ2-7; the J call may be wrong. Germline values: CDR1 MNHNS, CDR2 SASEGT. CDR3 length equals 11 residues. This CDR3 is CATHSGYEQYF. Here the CDR3 DNA reads TGTGCCACCCATAGCGGCTACGAGCAGTACTTC.

This clone came up many times. The chain employs TRBV11-3 and TRBJ2-7; TRBD2 might be the D (5 bases). The CDR3 totals 13 residues. Germline V gene sequence: CDR1 SGHNT, CDR2 YENEEA. V gave up 6 bases and J gave up 7 bases, with 16 bases separating them. CDR3 sequence (DNA): TGTGCCAGCAGTTTGGAACCCCGAGGGGAGCAGTACTTC. Translation: CASSLEPRGEQYF.

The chain has TRBV2 and TRBJ2-3; D is perhaps TRBD2 (5 bases). Germline CDR1 is SNHLY and CDR2 is FYNNEI. Trimming took off 1 base at V and 4 bases at J, with 9 bases between the two ends. The CDR3 extends over 14 amino acids. The CDR3 reads CASSEGAESDTQYF. The CDR3, as DNA: TGTGCCAGCAGTGAAGGAGCGGAGTCAGATACGCAGTATTTT.

This sequence joins TRBV29-1 and TRBJ1-5, with D tentatively TRBD1 (5 bases). This CDR3 is built from 13 residues. The V gene lost 6 bases and the J gene lost 7 bases, with 16 bases spanning the gap. Per the germline V gene, CDR1 is SQVTM and CDR2 is ANQGSEA. CDR3 in amino acids: CSVTREWGQPQHF. The CDR3 DNA follows: TGCAGCGTAACCCGGGAGTGGGGGCAGCCCCAGCATTTT.

CDR3 in DNA: TGTGCCAGCAGCTTGGGTCGGGGCAATCAGCCCCAGCATTTT. Its protein is CASSLGRGNQPQHF. J is TRBJ1-5 and V is TRBV5-6; D not resolved. Germline V CDR1 and CDR2: SGHDT, YYEEEE. Trimming removed 0 bases at V and 2 bases at J, with 6 bases between. This CDR3 comprises 14 residues. Complete variable domain (other parts from reference TRBV5-6 and TRBJ1-5): DAGVTQSPTHLIKTRGQQVTLRCSPKSGHDTVSWYQQALGQGPQFIFQYYEEEERQRGNFPDRFSGHQFPNYSSELNVNALLLGDSALYLCASSLGRGNQPQHFGDGTRLSIL.

This sequence joins TRBV6-1 and TRBJ2-4; 8 bases are a match to TRBD1. V was clipped by 4 bases and J by 9 bases; unmatched bases: 14. This CDR3 has 16 amino acids. Germline CDR1 is MNHNS and CDR2 is SASEGT. The CDR3 sequence is CASSARQGMVQSIQYF. The CDR3 DNA sequence: TGTGCCAGCAGTGCTAGACAGGGGATGGTCCAAAGCATTCAGTACTTC.

The chain has TRBV5-8 and TRBJ1-6; tentatively, D is TRBD1 (5 bases). There are 14 residues in the CDR3. The V and J ends lost 2 bases and 6 bases respectively, with 9 bases between them. Germline CDR1 SGHTS, CDR2 YDEGEE. The CDR3 coding sequence is TGTGCCAGCAGCTTTCAGGGCAGTAATTCACCCCTCCACTTT. Protein: CASSFQGSNSPLHF. Supplemented by reference TRBV5-8 and TRBJ1-6, the full variable domain reads EAGVTQSPTHLIKTRGQQATLRCSPISGHTSVYWYQQALGLGLQFLLWYDEGEERNRGNFPPRFSGRQFPNYSSELNVNALELEDSALYLCASSFQGSNSPLHFGNGTRLTVT.

This chain uses TRBV5-1 with TRBJ1-4; tentatively, D is TRBD1 (6 bases). The CDR3 extends over 13 amino acids. V was clipped by 10 bases and J by 3 bases, with 13 bases between them. Germline V lookup: CDR1 SGHRS, CDR2 YFSETQ. The CDR3 loop is CASRRTANEKLFF. The CDR3 nucleotides are TGCGCCTCCCGACGGACAGCTAATGAAAAACTGTTTTTT.

The chain couples TRBV30 to TRBJ2-2; weak D call: TRBD1 (5 bases). V was shortened by 3 bases and J by 5 bases, with 13 bases between the two germline ends. Germline CDR1 is GTSNPN and CDR2 is SVGIG (reference sequence). This CDR3 has 14 amino acids. The CDR3 protein is CAWRSGIGTGELFF. As DNA, the CDR3 is TGTGCCTGGAGATCAGGGATTGGGACCGGGGAGCTGTTTTTT.

The J gene is TRBJ1-1, the V gene TRBV29-1; D is perhaps TRBD1 (6 bases). Germline V gives CDR1 SQVTM, CDR2 ANQGSEA. CDR3 length: 15 amino acids. Trimming left V 3 bases short and J 0 bases short, with 14 bases between. The CDR3 coding sequence is TGCAGCGTTGATTCTGGGGCAGGGGTGAACACTGAAGCTTTCTTT. It encodes CSVDSGAGVNTEAFF.

This clone was seen only a few times. V is TRBV27 and J is TRBJ1-5; 11 positions match TRBD1. V lost 6 bases, J lost 2 bases, and 3 bases stayed unmatched. This CDR3 has 15 amino acids. CDR1 and CDR2 (germline): MNHEY, SMNVEV (reference sequence). The CDR3 coding sequence is TGTGCCAGCAGCAGGACAGGGGGCGGCAATCAGCCCCAGCATTTT. It yields the protein CASSRTGGGNQPQHF.

CDR3 in DNA: TGTGCCAGCAGCACCGGACAGGGGGCCGGTGGCTACACCTTC. This encodes CASSTGQGAGGYTF. The chain recombines TRBV7-9 with TRBJ1-2; 11 nucleotides match TRBD1. The germline CDR1 and CDR2 sequences are SEHNR and FQNEAQ (reference sequence). The J segment lost 7 bases and the V segment lost 5 bases, leaving 6 bases of the junction unmatched. The CDR3 length is 14 residues.

J is TRBJ1-2 and V is TRBV6-1; D unresolved. Trimming pared 11 bases from V and 5 bases from J, leaving 24 bases between. Looked up from germline, CDR1 is MNHNS and CDR2 is SASEGT. The CDR3 is made up of 15 amino acids. Here the CDR3 reads CASRWADKNSYGYTF. In DNA, the CDR3 is TGTGCCTCACGATGGGCAGACAAAAACTCGTATGGCTACACCTTC.